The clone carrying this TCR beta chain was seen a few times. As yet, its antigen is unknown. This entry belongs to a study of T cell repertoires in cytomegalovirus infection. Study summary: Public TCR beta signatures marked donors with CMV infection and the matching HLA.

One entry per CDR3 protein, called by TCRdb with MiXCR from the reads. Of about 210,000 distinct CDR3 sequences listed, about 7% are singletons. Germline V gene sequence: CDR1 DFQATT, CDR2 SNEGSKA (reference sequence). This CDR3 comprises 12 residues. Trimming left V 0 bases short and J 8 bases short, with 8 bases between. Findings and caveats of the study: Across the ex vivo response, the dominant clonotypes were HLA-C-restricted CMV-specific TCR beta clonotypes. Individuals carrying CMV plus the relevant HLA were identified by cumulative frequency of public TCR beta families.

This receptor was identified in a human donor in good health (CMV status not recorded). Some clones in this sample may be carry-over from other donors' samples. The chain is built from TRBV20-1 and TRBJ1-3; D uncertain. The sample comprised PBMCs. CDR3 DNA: TGCAGTGCTAGAGACTGGAGGGACACCATATATTTT. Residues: CSARDWRDTIYF.